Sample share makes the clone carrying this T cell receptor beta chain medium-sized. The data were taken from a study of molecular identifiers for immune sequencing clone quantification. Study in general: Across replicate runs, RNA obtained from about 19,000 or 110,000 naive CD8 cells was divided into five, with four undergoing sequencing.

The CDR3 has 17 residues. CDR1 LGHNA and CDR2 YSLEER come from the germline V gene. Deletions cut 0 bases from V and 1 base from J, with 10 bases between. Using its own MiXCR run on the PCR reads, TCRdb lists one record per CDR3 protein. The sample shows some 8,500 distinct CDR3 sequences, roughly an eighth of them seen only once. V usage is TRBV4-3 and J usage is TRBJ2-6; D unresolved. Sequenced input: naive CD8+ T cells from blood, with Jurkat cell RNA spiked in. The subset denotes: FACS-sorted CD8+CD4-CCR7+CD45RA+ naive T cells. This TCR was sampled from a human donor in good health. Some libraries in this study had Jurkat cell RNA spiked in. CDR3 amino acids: CASSQDRLRSGANVLTF. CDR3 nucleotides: TGCGCCAGCAGCCAAGATCGCCTGCGTTCTGGGGCCAACGTCCTGACTTTC.